This T cell receptor beta chain was sequenced in a study of response to subunit inactivated influenza vaccine. Study-wide results and caveats: T cells newly recruited by each seasonal influenza vaccination are few, the authors suggested.

The CDR3 extends over 16 amino acids. The germline gives CDR1 SGHRS, CDR2 YFSETQ. The ends were cut back, 0 bases at V and 0 bases at J, with 11 bases in the middle. TCRdb redid the calling of the RT-PCR reads with MiXCR, one entry per CDR3 protein. In the table there are about 800,000 distinct CDR3 sequences, 21% of which are singletons. With respect to this clonotype: Its specificity is unknown.

The chain combines TRBV5-1 with TRBJ2-3; D gene uncertain. The receptor was derived from a man aged 45 to 65 who received an inactivated influenza vaccine. This specimen consisted of PBMCs from blood, obtained around 5 days after vaccination. CDR3 amino acids: CASSLGGSTSTDTQYF. CDR3 nucleotides: TGCGCCAGCAGCTTGGGTGGCAGCACTAGCACAGATACGCAGTATTTT.